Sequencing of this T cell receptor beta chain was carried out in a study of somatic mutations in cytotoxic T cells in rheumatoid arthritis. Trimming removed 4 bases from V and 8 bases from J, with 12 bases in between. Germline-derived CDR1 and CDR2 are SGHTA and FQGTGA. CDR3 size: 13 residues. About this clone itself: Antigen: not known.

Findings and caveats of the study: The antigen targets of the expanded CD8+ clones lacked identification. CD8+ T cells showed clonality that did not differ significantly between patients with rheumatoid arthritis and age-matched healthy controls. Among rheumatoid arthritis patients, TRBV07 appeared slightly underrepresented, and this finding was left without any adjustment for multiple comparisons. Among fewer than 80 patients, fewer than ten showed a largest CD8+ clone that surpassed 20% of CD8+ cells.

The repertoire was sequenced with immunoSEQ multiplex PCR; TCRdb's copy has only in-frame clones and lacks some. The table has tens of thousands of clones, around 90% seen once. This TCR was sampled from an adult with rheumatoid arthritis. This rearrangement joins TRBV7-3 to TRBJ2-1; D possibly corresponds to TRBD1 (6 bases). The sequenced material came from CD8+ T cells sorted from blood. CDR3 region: CASSYSGVHEQFF. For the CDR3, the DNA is TGTGCCAGCAGCTACTCAGGGGTCCATGAGCAGTTCTTC.